The source of this T cell receptor (beta chain) is a study of blood T cell repertoires in COVID-19. Study-wide background: Samples representing acute and convalescent COVID-19 were sourced from the United States, Italy and Spain.

The cohort comprised adults aged about 18 to 100 years residing in 20 to 30 US areas. Participants reported their clinical history, and cohort assignment relied on those reports. TCRdb keeps only in-frame clones here, not all; method: immunoSEQ multiplex PCR. Of about 400,000 clones listed, 88% were seen once; the top ten hold 2% to 2.5%. V lost 0 bases and J 0 bases, leaving 9 bases between the germline ends. CDR3 length equals 16 residues. Germline V CDR1 and CDR2: SGHNT, YENEEA. This receptor was taken from a middle-aged woman with acute COVID-19. This sequence joins TRBV11-3 and TRBJ2-1; the D gene is possibly TRBD2 (7 bases). Material: PBMCs or T cells enriched from blood (not recorded which). CDR3 in amino acids: CASSLERGASYNEQFF. CDR3 bases: TGTGCCAGCAGCTTAGAACGGGGGGCCTCCTACAATGAGCAGTTCTTC.